The 19 T cell receptor beta chains reported below all come from one sample, sequenced in a study of CD8 T cells in Susac syndrome. An amount of RNA that ranged from roughly 0.5 to 1 ug was reverse transcribed with random hexamers. TCRdb reanalysed the immunoSEQ multiplex PCR reads using MiXCR and keeps one entry per CDR3 protein. The sample contains a few hundred thousand distinct CDR3 sequences, about 94% of which appear only once. The specimen sequenced was CD4+ T cells from PBMCs. All receptors derive from a human donor with multiple sclerosis.

The chain couples TRBV5-6 to TRBJ1-5; TRBD1 matches 12 bases. The CDR3 has 18 residues. Looked up from germline, CDR1 is SGHDT and CDR2 is YYEEEE. The J segment lost 0 bases and the V segment lost 4 bases, leaving 8 bases of the junction unmatched. The CDR3 spells CASSDGTGGRYSNQPQHF. CDR3 coding DNA: TGTGCCAGCAGCGACGGGACAGGGGGCCGTTATAGCAATCAGCCCCAGCATTTT.

The rearrangement links TRBV4-1 to TRBJ2-7, with 8 bases aligning to TRBD2. V was clipped by 0 bases and J by 1 base; unmatched bases: 5. Germline V gene data show CDR1 as MGHRA and CDR2 as YSYEKL. The CDR3 has 16 residues. CDR3 region: CASSQDGTRGSYEQYF. The DNA for the CDR3 is TGCGCCAGCAGCCAAGATGGGACTAGAGGGTCCTACGAGCAGTACTTC.

This clonotype was recorded once. The chain uses TRBV18 and TRBJ2-4, with TRBD1 as a possible D gene (6 bases). Germline values: CDR1 KGHSH, CDR2 LQKENI. This CDR3 contains 17 residues. Trimming shortened V by 3 bases and J by 0 bases, and 15 bases separated the two germline ends. The CDR3 is CASSPFDRTLAKNIQYF. CDR3 DNA: TGTGCCAGCTCACCCTTCGACAGGACCCTAGCCAAAAACATTCAGTACTTC.

This chain uses TRBV7-3 with TRBJ1-1; the D gene is possibly TRBD1 (6 bases). The germline CDR1 and CDR2 sequences are SGHTA and FQGTGA. This CDR3 has 11 amino acids. Trimming took off 5 bases at V and 11 bases at J, with 12 bases between the two ends. The CDR3: CASSGGGAAFF. The CDR3, as DNA: TGTGCCAGCAGCGGGGGGGGCGCGGCTTTCTTT.

This chain uses TRBV6-6 with TRBJ1-1; D uncertain. Germline lookup yields CDR1 MNHNY and CDR2 SVGAGI (reference sequence). The CDR3 length is 15 residues. Trimming took 3 bases from V and 1 from J, leaving 12 bases between them. DNA of the CDR3: TGTGCCAGCAGTTATGAGAGGGTGTGGAACACTGAAGCTTTCTTT. It translates to CASSYERVWNTEAFF.

V is TRBV29-1 and J is TRBJ2-3; the D gene could be TRBD1 or TRBD2 (5 bases each). Germline CDR1 and CDR2: SQVTM and ANQGSEA. The V end lost 3 bases, the J end lost 6 bases, and 10 bases lay between the germline ends. This CDR3 region has 12 residues. This CDR3 reads CSVESGTDTQYF. The CDR3, as DNA: TGCAGCGTTGAGTCAGGGACCGATACGCAGTATTTT.

This sequence joins TRBV19 and TRBJ1-2, with D maybe TRBD1 (5 bases). From germline, CDR1 is LNHDA and CDR2 SQIVND (reference sequence). CDR3 length: 11 residues. Trimming left V 10 bases short and J 10 bases short, with 16 bases between. The CDR3 sequence: CATQGVWDYTF. CDR3 nucleotides: TGTGCCACTCAGGGTGTGTGGGACTACACCTTC.

The chain recombines TRBV19 with TRBJ2-2, with 11 bases matching TRBD1. Germline V lookup: CDR1 LNHDA, CDR2 SQIVND (reference sequence). The trim removed 10 bases at V and 2 bases at J, leaving 6 bases unmatched. This CDR3 spans 15 amino acids. DNA for the CDR3: TGTGCCACGTCTCGGACAGGGGGCAACACCGGGGAGCTGTTTTTT. Translating gives CATSRTGGNTGELFF.

V is TRBV5-5 and J is TRBJ2-1, with D hard to call. Germline CDR1 and CDR2: SGHKS and YYEKEE (reference sequence). Trimming left V 1 base short and J 5 bases short, with 4 bases between. The CDR3 spans 12 residues. CDR3 bases: TGTGCCAGCAGCTTGCAGGACAATGAGCAGTTCTTC. This translates into CASSLQDNEQFF.

This chain uses TRBV3-1 with TRBJ2-7; D unresolved. Germline CDR1 reads LGHDT; CDR2 reads YNNKEL (reference sequence). This CDR3 has 13 amino acids. The V end was cut by 3 bases, the J end by 0 bases, with 6 bases between. The CDR3 region has the DNA TGTGCCAGCAGCCACCACAGCTCCTACGAGCAGTACTTC. Residues: CASSHHSSYEQYF.

This chain links TRBV21-1 with TRBJ2-7; the table gives TRBD2 as D, unverified against the DNA. TRBV21-1 represents a pseudogene. This CDR3 is 18 amino acids long. The CDR3 DNA is TGTGCCAGCTGCACAACGGGACTAGCGGGCCCCTCGGGGTCCGAGCAGTACGTC. It specifies CASCTTGLAGPSGSEQYV.

The chain has TRBV4-1 and TRBJ1-5; D unresolved. The V and J ends lost 4 bases and 7 bases respectively, with 20 bases between them. Germline loops: CDR1 MGHRA, CDR2 YSYEKL. This CDR3 comprises 16 residues. The CDR3 spells CASSRPGGLPGQPQHF. The CDR3 DNA follows: TGCGCCAGCAGCCGTCCGGGAGGTCTCCCCGGGCAGCCCCAGCATTTT.

This chain uses TRBV4-2 with TRBJ1-3; unclear D gene. Looked up from germline, CDR1 is LGHNA and CDR2 is YNFKEQ. The V gene lost 0 bases and the J gene lost 4 bases, with 4 bases spanning the gap. CDR3 length equals 13 residues. The chain's CDR3 is CASSQDHGNTIYF. The CDR3 DNA is TGTGCCAGCAGCCAAGATCACGGAAACACCATATATTTT.

This sequence joins TRBV7-2 and TRBJ1-6; no reliable D call. There are 12 residues in the CDR3. The germline V gene encodes CDR1 SGHTA and CDR2 FQGNSA. Trimming stripped 3 bases from V and 9 bases from J, with 6 bases between. Here the CDR3 DNA reads TGTGCCAGCAGCTTTGTCCTTTCACCCCTCCACTTT. It yields the protein CASSFVLSPLHF.

The chain uses TRBV2 and TRBJ2-2, with 7 bases matching TRBD1. Trimming took 4 bases from V and 4 from J; bases not matched to a gene: 6. This CDR3 region has 15 residues. Per the germline V gene, CDR1 is SNHLY and CDR2 is FYNNEI. CDR3 DNA sequence: TGTGCCAGCAGTGGTCCACAGGGGCGCACCGGGGAGCTGTTTTTT. This sequence encodes CASSGPQGRTGELFF.

The chain links TRBV28 to TRBJ2-3; 8 bases are a match to TRBD2. The CDR3 has 14 amino acids. Trimming took 6 bases from V and 2 from J; bases not matched to a gene: 4. Germline loops: CDR1 MDHEN, CDR2 SYDVKM. The CDR3 DNA sequence: TGTGCCAGCAGCTTAGCGGGAAACACAGATACGCAGTATTTT. It is translated as CASSLAGNTDTQYF.

This clonotype was counted between two and nine times. The genes are TRBV14 and TRBJ2-4; D call uncertain. V was clipped by 2 bases and J by 0 bases, with 5 bases between them. This CDR3 has 14 amino acids. Germline V CDR1 and CDR2: SGHDN, FVKESK. The CDR3 protein is CASSQTLAKNIQYF. As DNA, the CDR3 is TGTGCCAGCAGCCAAACCCTAGCCAAAAACATTCAGTACTTC.

The chain joins TRBV9 to TRBJ1-2; D may be TRBD1 (5 bases). The V gene lost 0 bases and the J gene lost 8 bases, with 14 bases spanning the gap. From germline, CDR1 is SGDLS and CDR2 YYNGEE. The CDR3 runs 14 residues. The CDR3 bases are TGTGCCAGCAGCGTAGAGGCAGGGCGCGGGGGCTACACCTTC. It encodes CASSVEAGRGGYTF.

The chain combines TRBV9 with TRBJ2-7; 9 bases agree with TRBD1. The CDR3 loop spans 14 amino acids. In germline, CDR1 is SGDLS, CDR2 YYNGEE. After removal of 0 bases from V and 6 bases from J, the junction contained 4 bases not matched to a gene. This CDR3 reads CASSVATTGGEQYF. The CDR3, as DNA: TGTGCCAGCAGCGTAGCCACGACAGGGGGCGAGCAGTACTTC.